Listed below are T cell receptor beta chains from one sample, sequenced in a study of tumor and adjacent non-tumor tissue in lung cancer. TCRdb re-derived calls from the multiplex PCR reads in MiXCR, one entry per CDR3 protein. The sample records under 45,000 distinct CDR3 sequences, approximately 61% being singletons. Sequenced input: distant non-tumor lung tissue. The source of these receptors is a man aged 50 to 60 with non-small cell lung cancer. Both conserved end residues are part of each CDR3. Clone size is stated in some rows and not others, as once, few, many or a class when expanded.

CDR3 protein	J gene	clone size	V gene
CASSFVGEVEEKLFF	TRBJ1-4	.	TRBV5-1
CASSQIHYRAHMSYNEQFF	TRBJ2-1	.	TRBV4-1
CSVLRSGIEGYTF	TRBJ1-2	.	TRBV29-1
CASSKDLF	TRBJ2-5	few	TRBV21-1
CASSWASGSPSYNEQFF	TRBJ2-1	.	TRBV5-1
CARRPETDSYEQYF	TRBJ2-7	.	TRBV6-5
CASSPLEANVLTF	TRBJ2-6	many	TRBV5-1
CGAVSGVNYGYIF	TRBJ1-2	.	TRBV29-1
CASRGSGGPNTGELFF	TRBJ2-2	.	TRBV2
CSEGWAEADTRYF	TRBJ2-3	.	TRBV20-1
CSASGRAHGETHYF	TRBJ2-5	.	TRBV20-1
CASRYGGGYTF	TRBJ1-2	.	TRBV25-1
CGASGGHNNEQFF	TRBJ2-1	.	TRBV29-1
CASRGGSEAFF	TRBJ1-1	many	TRBV2
CASIPHSGPQGAFF	TRBJ1-1	many	TRBV28